This is a list of T cell receptor beta chains from one sample in a study of monozygotic twins with inflammatory bowel disease. TCRdb reworked the 5' RACE reads into one entry per CDR3 protein, no DNA. Its listing shows about 450,000 distinct CDR3 sequences. Sequencing used blood. The receptors here all came from a human donor with ulcerative colitis or Crohn's disease, or a healthy co-twin of an affected twin (not recorded which). CDR3s include the opening cysteine and the closing phenylalanine or tryptophan.

>TRBJ1-1|TRBV7-6|13
CASSQGGGIEAFF
>TRBJ1-1|TRBV5-4|14
CASSLEGSSDRAFF
>TRBJ2-2|TRBV5-1|17
CASSARLAGEDTGELFF
>TRBJ2-1|TRBV20-1|11
CSARDDDEQFF
>TRBJ2-7|TRBV19|16
CASSKAGTADSYEQYF
>TRBJ1-5|TRBV7-9|15
CASSGTGSGSQPQHF
>TRBJ1-2|TRBV2|13
CASSAGTRSGYTF
>TRBJ2-7|TRBV3-1|16
CASSQEGGPTSYEQYF
>TRBJ2-7|TRBV20-1|12
CSAAVLRDEQYF
>TRBJ1-2|TRBV5-6|16
CASSFRGAQKNYGYTF
>TRBJ2-3|TRBV12-3/TRBV12-4|14
CASTYYGTADTQYF
>TRBJ2-1|TRBV2|13
CASTLAGYNEQFF
>TRBJ2-7|TRBV4-3|14
CASTPDRGLAEQYF
>TRBJ2-3|TRBV12-3/TRBV12-4|14
CASSLWDTTDTQYF
>TRBJ2-7|TRBV23-1|15
CASRCSIGSALEQYF
>TRBJ2-7|TRBV4-3|14
CASSQDGQGYEQYF
>TRBJ1-5|TRBV6-5|15
CASSYARGNNQPQHF
>TRBJ1-1|TRBV18|16
CASSPKQGAVNTEAFF
>TRBJ2-2|TRBV20-1|14
CSAVDGSYTGELFF
>TRBJ1-2|TRBV2|17
CASRNSGTGGTSYGYTF
>TRBJ2-2|TRBV7-2|14
CASNGDSRTGELFF
>TRBJ1-1|TRBV5-1|14
CASSATGVNTEAFF
>TRBJ2-1|TRBV5-1|15
CASSLVGTSYNEQFF
>TRBJ2-7|TRBV5-1|16
CASSLTTSGGPYEQYF
>TRBJ2-7|TRBV21-1|15
CASSTCQGASYEQYF
>TRBJ2-2|TRBV18|16
CASSPQDRANTGELFF
>TRBJ1-3|TRBV7-9|15
CASSPTWGSGNTIYF
>TRBJ1-5|TRBV5-1|15
CASSPAGVSNQLQHF
>TRBJ2-4|TRBV5-6|17
CASSFGASGGAGNIQYF
>TRBJ2-1|TRBV2|16
CASTYATGWGEDEQFF
>TRBJ2-1|TRBV19|16
CASSIEGTPSYNEQFF
>TRBJ2-7|TRBV19|13
CASSIDSLYEQYF
>TRBJ1-3|TRBV4-1|15
CASSQVESSGNTIYF
>TRBJ1-1|TRBV7-9|13
CASSTPFRTEAFF
>TRBJ2-3|TRBV10-3|14
CAISDPGQTDTQYF
>TRBJ1-5|TRBV27|14
CASSSTLGEGPQHF
>TRBJ1-2|TRBV21-1|16
CASSNRGTKSNYGYTF
>TRBJ1-2|TRBV20-1|12
CSATTGEGGYTF
>TRBJ2-3|TRBV20-1|14
CSARASGRGDTQYF
>TRBJ1-2|TRBV20-1|12
CSAIQGSGGYTF
>TRBJ2-7|TRBV20-1|15
CSARDPQSPLYEQYF
>TRBJ1-5|TRBV2|15
CASSAGLPSNQPQHF
>TRBJ2-3|TRBV6-2/TRBV6-3|16
CASRLAGSRRTDTQYF
>TRBJ1-4|TRBV18|15
CASSPFTSLNEKLFF
>TRBJ1-1|TRBV10-3|14
CAITSDAVNTEAFF
>TRBJ2-1|TRBV25-1|14
CASSEKGLYNEQFF
>TRBJ2-3|TRBV4-2|17
CASSPGLAGGLRNTQYF
>TRBJ1-1|TRBV4-1|16
CASSQLQGSKDTEAFF
>TRBJ1-6|TRBV5-1|15
CASSLGGGRDSPLHF
>TRBJ2-5|TRBV6-2/TRBV6-3|11
CASSYPETQYF
>TRBJ2-7|TRBV28|12
CVTGDSSYEQYF
>TRBJ2-2|TRBV18|15
CASSQGQKNTGELFF
>TRBJ2-2|TRBV5-6|14
CASSWGADTGELFF
>TRBJ2-1|TRBV11-2|19
CASSPKAFWTSGTGFEQFF